Listed below are T cell receptor beta chains from one sample, sequenced in a study of regulatory T cells in long-lasting Graves disease. TCRdb analysed the multiplex PCR reads with MiXCR anew, one entry per CDR3 protein. The top ten hold about an eighth of the sample, which has around 460,000 distinct CDR3 sequences, about 22% seen once. This specimen consisted of peripheral blood mononuclear cells (PBMCs), obtained when the disease was refractory, from a patient treated with antithyroid drugs. The receptors here all came from a female donor with Graves disease. The CDR3 runs from the conserved cysteine through the conserved F or W. D genes are given only for firm matches. Rows may omit the clone size; those that give it use once, few, many or a size class.

TRBV10-3	TRBJ1-2	TRBD1	NA	TGTGCCATCAGTCCACCCCCGTTACGCTTAACAGGGGGGGTGGGTGGCTACACCTTC	CAISPPPLRLTGGVGGYTF
TRBV12-3/TRBV12-4	TRBJ1-4	NA	many	TGTGCCAGCAGTCGGAACAGCCGGGAAAAACTGTTTTTT	CASSRNSREKLFF
TRBV10-3	TRBJ2-7	TRBD1	few	TGTGCCATCTCTGAGGGGGTTCGGACAGGGGCCTACGAGCAGTACTTC	CAISEGVRTGAYEQYF
TRBV10-3	TRBJ1-2	NA	few	TGTGCCATCAGTGACCCGGCAGACCCCTATGGCTACACCTTC	CAISDPADPYGYTF
TRBV4-1	TRBJ2-5	TRBD1	NA	TGCGCCAGCAGCCTCCCGGGACAGCAAGAGACCCAGTACTTC	CASSLPGQQETQYF
TRBV3-1	TRBJ1-1	TRBD1	few	TGTGCCAGCAGCCAACCACAGGGGGTGAACACTGAAGCTTTCTTT	CASSQPQGVNTEAFF
TRBV28	TRBJ2-5	TRBD1	NA	TGTGCCAGCAGTTTCCTCACAGGGGCGGAAGAGACCCAGTACTTC	CASSFLTGAEETQYF
TRBV11-2	TRBJ2-7	TRBD1	NA	TGTGCCAGCAGCTTAGATTGGGGACAGGGGCCCTACGAGCAGTACTTC	CASSLDWGQGPYEQYF
TRBV2	TRBJ2-7	NA	NA	TGTGCCAGCAGTGGAGGGATGTCCATGCGGGAGCAGTACTTC	CASSGGMSMREQYF
TRBV19	TRBJ1-4	NA	NA	TGTGCCAGTAGTATACCGGGGGGAAAACTGTTTTTT	CASSIPGGKLFF
TRBV6-1	TRBJ2-5	TRBD2	few	TGTGCCAGCAGCCCCCAACTAGCGGAATTATACGAGACCCAGTACTTC	CASSPQLAELYETQYF
TRBV19	TRBJ1-2	NA	few	TGTGCCAGTAGTACGGGCAGATCCCTCGGCTATGGCTACACCTTC	CASSTGRSLGYGYTF
TRBV7-2	TRBJ1-4	TRBD1	few	TGTGCCAGCAGCTTGGGGACAGGGAATTATAATGAAAAACTGTTTTTT	CASSLGTGNYNEKLFF
TRBV11-2	TRBJ1-3	NA	few	TGTGCCAGCAGCTTAGCGGGACGGGGCTCTGGAAACACCATATATTTT	CASSLAGRGSGNTIYF
TRBV7-2	TRBJ1-2	TRBD1	many	TGTGCCAGCAGCCCACGGACAGGGGACATTGTAGGGGGTGGCTACACCTTC	CASSPRTGDIVGGGYTF
TRBV7-8	TRBJ1-1	NA	many	TGTGCCAGCAGCTCCGGCAGGGTTACTGAAGCTTTCTTT	CASSSGRVTEAFF
TRBV28	TRBJ1-6	TRBD1	many	TGTGCCAGCAGTTGGGACAGCCTTAATTCACCCCTCCACTTT	CASSWDSLNSPLHF
TRBV12-3/TRBV12-4	TRBJ1-1	NA	few	TGTGCCAGCAGTATTCTATCGGACACTGAAGCTTTCTTT	CASSILSDTEAFF
TRBV30	TRBJ2-7	TRBD1	few	TGTGCCTGGACCCCACGGGACAGGGCTCGCGAGCAGTACTTC	CAWTPRDRAREQYF
TRBV28	TRBJ2-3	TRBD2	NA	TGTGCCACCGCGCCCCTAGCGGGAGAAGGAGATACGCAGTATTTT	CATAPLAGEGDTQYF
TRBV12-3/TRBV12-4	TRBJ2-2	NA	many	TGTGCCAGCAGTTTGTGGGCTCAGGGCGGGGAGCTGTTTTTT	CASSLWAQGGELFF
TRBV6-1	TRBJ2-2	NA	NA	TGTGCCAGCAAAGGGGGGGGGGGCGCCGGGGAGCTGTTTTTT	CASKGGGGAGELFF